These 10 T cell receptor beta chains were sequenced from one sample in a study of T cell changes during pregnancy in multiple sclerosis (dated by TCRdb to between 2019 and 2020). Library preparation used the immunoSEQ multiplex PCR assay. Entries here come from immuneACCESS through TCRdb and include only in-frame sequences with V and J called. Some clones fail to appear in such tables; in the studies checked, an unresolved V gene covers under half of the shortfall, and the cause of the remainder is unknown. A total of about 21,000 clones appear in this sample, roughly 90% of them only once. Roughly 0.68% of the sample rests with the top ten. Sequenced here: CD4+ T cells from peripheral blood mononuclear cells, sampled in the third trimester of pregnancy. These receptor sequences come from a female donor with multiple sclerosis, enrolled in a pregnancy study.

CDR3 coding DNA: TGCGCCAGCAGCCGCCAGGACAGGGGCGCGCCCGGGGAGCTGTTTTTT. This codes for CASSRQDRGAPGELFF. The V call is TRBV5-1, the J call TRBJ2-2; 9 bases map to TRBD1. CDR1 is SGHRS and CDR2 is YFSETQ in the germline V gene. V was clipped by 4 bases and J by 6 bases; unmatched bases: 10. The length of the CDR3 is 16 residues.

V usage is TRBV10-3 and J usage is TRBJ2-3; the match to TRBD2 covers 8 bases. Looked up from germline, CDR1 is ENHRY and CDR2 is SYGVKD. This CDR3 is 15 amino acids long. Losses at the gene ends were 6 bases for V and 4 bases for J; bases not matched to a gene: 9. CDR3 DNA sequence: TGTGCCATCAGCCGTTGGCGGGGGGAAGCAGATACGCAGTATTTT. Translating gives CAISRWRGEADTQYF.

The chain recombines TRBV10-3 with TRBJ2-5; D is undetermined. The CDR3 loop spans 12 amino acids. Germline V gene data show CDR1 as ENHRY and CDR2 as SYGVKD. Between the trimmed V and J ends, which lost 3 bases and 4 bases, there was a span of 6 bases. CDR3 coding DNA: TGTGCCATCAGTGACAGCGCAGAGACCCAGTACTTC. Its protein product is CAISDSAETQYF.

This chain links TRBV10-3 with TRBJ2-7, with TRBD1 identical over 8 bases. The CDR3 length is 15 residues. V was clipped by 6 bases and J by 5 bases; unmatched bases: 12. Germline lookup yields CDR1 ENHRY and CDR2 SYGVKD. The CDR3 loop is CAISNRQGPEDEQYF. DNA of the CDR3: TGTGCCATCAGCAATCGACAGGGGCCGGAAGACGAGCAGTACTTC.

The V call is TRBV18, the J call TRBJ1-4; the match to TRBD1 covers 8 bases. The CDR3 extends over 15 amino acids. Germline V gives CDR1 KGHSH, CDR2 LQKENI. J was trimmed by 4 bases and V by 3 bases; bases with no gene match: 4. CDR3 region: CASSPQGAVNEKLFF. The CDR3 nucleotides read TGTGCCAGCTCACCGCAGGGGGCGGTTAATGAAAAACTGTTTTTT.

V and J are TRBV5-3 and TRBJ2-1; 11 bases are a match to TRBD2. TRBV5-3 is recorded as an ORF, its role being uncertain. The V segment lost 4 bases and the J segment 10 bases; nucleotides outside the gene matches: 13. CDR3 length equals 16 residues. The CDR3 region is CARSPLAGVLGVEQFF. CDR3 in DNA: TGTGCCAGAAGCCCACTAGCGGGGGTTTTGGGTGTGGAGCAGTTCTTC.

The chain carries TRBV6-1 and TRBJ1-1; a possible D gene is TRBD1 (5 bases). The CDR3 is made up of 13 amino acids. The germline CDR1 and CDR2 sequences are MNHNS and SASEGT. V dropped 3 bases and J dropped 3 bases, with 8 bases sitting between them. The DNA of the CDR3 is TGTGCCAGCAGTGAGCCGGGGGACACTGAAGCTTTCTTT. This sequence encodes CASSEPGDTEAFF.

The chain joins TRBV6-6 to TRBJ1-1; maybe TRBD1 (6 bases). V was trimmed by 6 bases and J by 11 bases, leaving 19 bases between them. Germline V gene data show CDR1 as MNHNY and CDR2 as SVGAGI (reference sequence). The CDR3 runs to 13 residues. CDR3 sequence reads: CASSHRDESGAFF. In DNA form, the CDR3 reads TGTGCCAGCAGCCACAGGGATGAATCGGGGGCTTTCTTT.

The genes are TRBV21-1 and TRBJ1-6; the table's D gene call, TRBD1, was not cross checked with the DNA. TRBV21-1 is a pseudogene locus. The CDR3 totals 16 residues. The CDR3 region has the DNA TGTGCCAGCAGCAAAGAGGGGCAGGAGTATAATTCACCCCTCCACTTT. It is translated as CASSKEGQEYNSPLHF.

The chain carries TRBV4-3 and TRBJ2-3; no firm D call. V was trimmed by 1 base and J by 2 bases, leaving 10 bases between them. The CDR3 has 15 residues. Germline CDR1 LGHNA, CDR2 YSLEER. The CDR3 region has the DNA TGCGCCAGCAGCCAAGGAGCACTACTCACAGATACGCAGTATTTT. Amino acids: CASSQGALLTDTQYF.